This TCR beta chain was documented in a study of preoperative IRX-2 immunotherapy in early breast cancer. Treatment here: preoperative locoregional IRX-2 cytokine immunotherapy. Samples came from a phase Ib trial of preoperative locoregional IRX-2 cytokine immunotherapy. CDR1 MNHNS and CDR2 SASEGT come from the germline V gene. Deletions cut 5 bases from V and 5 bases from J, with 9 bases between. The CDR3 extends over 12 amino acids. The protocol was immunoSEQ multiplex PCR, while the TCRdb copy is restricted to in-frame clones and leaves out a portion. This table holds around 25,000 clones, about 95% found once. In its sample, this clone was seen once.

This chain connects TRBV6-1 to TRBJ2-5; perhaps TRBD2 as D (6 bases). This clonotype was obtained from a human donor with breast cancer. The sequencing here drew on tumor tissue, taken after IRX-2 immunotherapy. The CDR3 DNA sequence: TGTGCCAGCAGTCGGGAGAGCGAGACCCAGTACTTC. As protein: CASSRESETQYF.